This paragraph covers one TCR beta chain sequence. The antigen remains undetermined. Each of the donors was a healthy bone marrow donor. The entry originates in a study of cytomegalovirus exposure and HLA in healthy donors. This CDR3 region has 16 residues. Germline loops: CDR1 MDHEN, CDR2 SYDVKM. Trimming cost V 4 bases and J 6 bases; bases outside gene matches: 10. Study observations and caveats: Diagnosis of cytomegalovirus status made by the classifier reportedly showed high specificity and sensitivity.

The primer mix had 60 Vbeta and 13 Jbeta primers. Profiling relied on immunoSEQ multiplex PCR, and the TCRdb table lists in-frame clones only, not all of them. The sample totals tens of thousands of clones. Sequenced material: PBMCs. The origin of this receptor is a woman aged 55-75 years in good health and CMV-seronegative. The chain uses TRBV28 and TRBJ2-1; TRBD2 agrees at 9 bases. The chain's CDR3 is CASSSSGRPLSNEQFF. The CDR3 nucleotides are TGTGCCAGCAGTTCGAGCGGGAGGCCCCTATCCAATGAGCAGTTCTTC.